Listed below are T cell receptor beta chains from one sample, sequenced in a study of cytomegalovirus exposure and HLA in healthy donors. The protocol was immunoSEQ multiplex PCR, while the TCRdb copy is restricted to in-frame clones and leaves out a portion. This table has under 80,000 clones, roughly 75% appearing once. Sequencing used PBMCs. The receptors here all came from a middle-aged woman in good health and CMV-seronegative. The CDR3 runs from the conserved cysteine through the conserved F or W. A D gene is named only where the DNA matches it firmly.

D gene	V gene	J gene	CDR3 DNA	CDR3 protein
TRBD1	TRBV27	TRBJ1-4	TGTGCCAGCAGTCCAAACTACGGGACAGGGGTGGAAAAACTGTTTTTT	CASSPNYGTGVEKLFF
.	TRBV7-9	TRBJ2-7	TGTGCCAGCAGCTCCCGTCGGGACTGGTCCTACGAGCAGTACTTC	CASSSRRDWSYEQYF
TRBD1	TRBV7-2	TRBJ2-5	TGTGCCAGCAACACAGGGGGCGGTGAGACCCAGTACTTC	CASNTGGGETQYF
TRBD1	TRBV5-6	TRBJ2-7	TGTGCCAGCAGCTTGGCCCTAACGACAGGGCAACTCTACGAGCAGTACTTC	CASSLALTTGQLYEQYF
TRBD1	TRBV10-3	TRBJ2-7	TGTGCCATCGGACAGGGGTGGACCTACGAGCAGTACTTC	CAIGQGWTYEQYF
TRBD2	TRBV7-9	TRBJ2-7	TGTGCCAGCAGCTTAGGGGGGGGCGAGCAGTACTTC	CASSLGGGEQYF
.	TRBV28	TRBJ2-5	TGTGCCAGCGTCCCCCCGGGGACACAAGAGACCCAGTACTTC	CASVPPGTQETQYF
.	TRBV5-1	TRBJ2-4	TGCGCCAGCAGCTTGGTTCTAGAAAACATTCAGTACTTC	CASSLVLENIQYF
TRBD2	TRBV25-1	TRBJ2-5	TGTGCCAGCAGTGAACAACGGACTAGCGGGAGGGCCCGGGAGACCCAGTACTTC	CASSEQRTSGRARETQYF
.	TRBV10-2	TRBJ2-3	TGCGCCAGCAGCGAGTCGAAAGCGTTTGTGACAGATACGCAGTATTTT	CASSESKAFVTDTQYF